Each of the 16 T cell receptor beta chains below was sequenced from the same sample in a study of vaccination and CD4 T cells after COVID-19. Once obtained from cultured CD4+ T cells, the DNA was sequenced using the Oncomine TCR Beta short-read assay. Each CDR3 protein is one row after TCRdb ran MiXCR on the PCR reads. The profile shows roughly 15,000 distinct CDR3 sequences, about 60% of them singletons. No antigen has been assigned to these receptors. As to treatment: roughly 10-day PBMC culture with coronavirus spike peptide pools or control peptides (ViraFEST assay). Specimen: CD4+ T cells from blood, cultured in vitro. The receptors stem from a human donor who had recovered from COVID-19.

The chain couples TRBV5-1 to TRBJ1-2; weak D call: TRBD1 (5 bases). CDR3 length: 16 amino acids. In germline, CDR1 is SGHRS, CDR2 YFSETQ. V was cut by 2 bases and J by 9 bases, with 23 bases left in between. The CDR3 region is CASSLRTGDGEQSYTF. CDR3 sequence (DNA): TGCGCCAGCAGCTTAAGGACGGGGGACGGGGAGCAGAGCTACACCTTC.

The chain is built from TRBV5-1 and TRBJ2-2, with a possible D match to TRBD1 (6 bases). CDR1 is SGHRS, CDR2 YFSETQ, per germline. The germline V and J ends were trimmed by 4 bases and 5 bases, with 12 bases remaining between them. The CDR3 has 14 amino acids. CDR3 coding DNA: TGCGCCAGCAGCGACGGACAGACTACCGGGGAGCTGTTTTTT. Its protein is CASSDGQTTGELFF.

This sequence joins TRBV30 and TRBJ1-1, with TRBD1 as a possible D gene (6 bases). The CDR3 covers 15 residues. The V and J ends lost 1 base and 3 bases respectively, with 15 bases between them. Germline lookup yields CDR1 GTSNPN and CDR2 SVGIG (reference sequence). This CDR3 reads CAWSAGTNYYTEAFF. CDR3 in DNA: TGTGCCTGGAGTGCTGGGACAAACTATTACACTGAAGCTTTCTTT.

This clonotype has only a few counts. V gene TRBV20-1 combines with J gene TRBJ2-2; tentative D call: TRBD2 (6 bases). V lost 5 bases, J lost 7 bases, and 14 bases lay in between. CDR1 is DFQATT and CDR2 is SNEGSKA in the germline V gene (reference sequence). CDR3 length: 13 residues. The CDR3 here is CSAAPRRGGELFF. CDR3 coding DNA: TGCAGTGCTGCACCCCGGAGGGGCGGGGAGCTGTTTTTT.

V and J are TRBV10-2 and TRBJ1-6, with TRBD1 matching 8 bases. Germline assignment: CDR1 WSHSY and CDR2 SAAADI. Losses at the gene ends were 7 bases for V and 7 bases for J; bases not matched to a gene: 6. CDR3 length: 14 amino acids. The CDR3 is CASKGQGENSPLHF. Here the CDR3 DNA reads TGCGCCAGCAAAGGACAGGGTGAGAATTCACCCCTCCACTTT.

J is TRBJ1-2 and V is TRBV10-3; tentative D call: TRBD1 (6 bases). This CDR3 has 14 residues. The germline V gene encodes CDR1 ENHRY and CDR2 SYGVKD. Trimming took off 6 bases at V and 8 bases at J, with 19 bases between the two ends. The CDR3 here is CAISENSQGKGYTF. CDR3 in DNA: TGTGCCATCAGCGAGAATTCCCAGGGGAAAGGCTACACCTTC.

This clonotype occurred once. The chain links TRBV6-2 or TRBV6-3 to TRBJ2-1; a weak D match, TRBD2 (5 bases). The CDR3 is made up of 18 amino acids. Germline lookup yields CDR1 MNHEY and CDR2 SVGEGT. V was trimmed by 0 bases and J by 0 bases, leaving 15 bases between them. The CDR3 DNA reads as TGTGCCAGCAGTTACTCCTCGAGTAGCGCCTACTCCTACAATGAGCAGTTCTTC. It codes for CASSYSSSSAYSYNEQFF.

In nucleotides, the CDR3 is TGCAGTGCTAGAGGGACAGGGGGCGCTAACACTGAAGCTTTCTTT. This gives the protein CSARGTGGANTEAFF. This rearrangement joins TRBV20-1 to TRBJ1-1, with 11 bases fitting TRBD1. The length of the CDR3 is 15 residues. Germline V gene data show CDR1 as DFQATT and CDR2 as SNEGSKA (reference sequence). V lost 1 base to trimming and J lost 2 bases; unmatched junction nucleotides: 3.

The chain has TRBV28 and TRBJ1-2, with 10 bases that match TRBD1. Losses at the gene ends were 5 bases for V and 3 bases for J; bases not matched to a gene: 6. The CDR3 loop spans 15 amino acids. Germline V gene sequence: CDR1 MDHEN, CDR2 SYDVKM. Here the CDR3 reads CASSPGQGNYYGYTF. As DNA, the CDR3 is TGTGCCAGCAGTCCGGGACAGGGGAATTACTATGGCTACACCTTC.

V gene TRBV18 combines with J gene TRBJ2-1; TRBD2 aligns across 10 bases. The CDR3 totals 16 residues. Germline V gene lookup returns CDR1 KGHSH and CDR2 LQKENI. Trimming took 0 bases from V and 7 from J; bases not matched to a gene: 6. CDR3 in amino acids: CASSPPGLAFRNEQFF. The CDR3 region has the DNA TGTGCCAGCTCACCACCGGGACTAGCGTTTCGTAATGAGCAGTTCTTC.

The chain carries TRBV6-2 or TRBV6-3 and TRBJ1-1; D not resolved. This CDR3 spans 11 amino acids. V lost 2 bases, J lost 6 bases, and 4 bases lay in between. The germline V gene encodes CDR1 MNHEY and CDR2 SVGEGT. CDR3 sequence: CASSYRAEAFF. The CDR3 DNA reads TGTGCCAGCAGTTACCGGGCTGAAGCTTTCTTT.

The chain recombines TRBV2 with TRBJ2-7; 9 bases are a match to TRBD1. J gave up 3 bases and V 5 bases, and 8 bases lay outside the gene matches. CDR1 and CDR2 from the germline V gene are SNHLY and FYNNEI. This CDR3 contains 15 residues. CDR3 in amino acids: CASSRSSGQGYEQYF. Written as DNA, the CDR3 is TGTGCCAGCAGTAGAAGTTCGGGACAGGGCTACGAGCAGTACTTC.

This clonotype counts as medium-sized. V is TRBV29-1 and J is TRBJ2-1, with unresolved D. Germline V lookup: CDR1 SQVTM, CDR2 ANQGSEA. V was clipped by 3 bases and J by 4 bases, with 10 bases between them. The length of the CDR3 is 13 residues. CDR3: CSVDTPGYNEQFF. As DNA, the CDR3 is TGCAGCGTTGACACCCCCGGGTACAATGAGCAGTTCTTC.

This clonotype was observed a few times. This chain connects TRBV2 to TRBJ1-1, with TRBD1 as a possible D gene (6 bases). The V and J ends lost 5 bases and 6 bases respectively, with 16 bases between them. The CDR3 consists of 14 residues. From germline, CDR1 is SNHLY and CDR2 FYNNEI. The CDR3 region has the DNA TGTGCCAGCAGTCTTCAGGGGAAGGTGGCTGAAGCTTTCTTT. It is translated as CASSLQGKVAEAFF.

In its sample, this clonotype was seen once. The chain links TRBV21-1 to TRBJ2-2; no DNA check was done on the table's D call, TRBD1. TRBV21-1 is described as a pseudogene. The CDR3 length is 18 residues. CDR3 in DNA: TGTGCCAGCAGCAAAGGACAGACAGTTTTCGACAACACCGGGGAGCTGTTTTTT. This codes for CASSKGQTVFDNTGELFF.

The rearrangement uses TRBV19 and TRBJ2-3; tentative D call: TRBD2 (5 bases). Germline CDR1 reads LNHDA; CDR2 reads SQIVND (reference sequence). The CDR3 has 13 residues. Trimming removed 5 bases from V and 2 bases from J, with 8 bases in between. Here the CDR3 reads CASSGEYTDTQYF. The CDR3 coding sequence is TGTGCCAGTAGTGGGGAGTACACAGATACGCAGTATTTT.